This TCR beta chain was sequenced during a study of shared clonotypes between healthy human individuals. Germline lookup yields CDR1 SGHDN and CDR2 FVKESK. CDR3 length equals 11 residues. The V gene lost 2 bases and the J gene lost 9 bases, with 5 bases spanning the gap. Method: immunoSEQ multiplex PCR; TCRdb's copy keeps in-frame clones and lacks some. The repertoire consists of over a million clones, with approximately 97% occurring once and the leading ten covering 1% to 1.5%. The chain has TRBV14 and TRBJ2-1; no firm D call. Source material: naive CD4+ T cells sorted from blood. Subset here: CD45RA+ positively selected. This clonotype was obtained from a man in his thirties or forties in good health. The CDR3 nucleotides are TGTGCCAGCAGCCAATACGGTGAGCAGTTCTTC. Translation: CASSQYGEQFF.